The clone carrying this TCR beta chain has only a few counts. Its antigen is as yet unknown. The record originates from a study of cytotoxic CD8 clonotypes in ibrutinib-treated CLL. General study findings and limits: Baseline clonality, above age-matched healthy donor levels, tracked circulating CD8+ T-cell counts.

Genomic DNA for TCR beta libraries, about 1.8 micrograms, came from cryopreserved PBMCs. Assay: immunoSEQ multiplex PCR; the TCRdb copy retains only in-frame clones and omits some. The table lists tens of thousands of clones, roughly three quarters of them singletons. Germline V gives CDR1 WNHNN, CDR2 SYGVQD (reference sequence). Germline trimming cut 2 bases from V and 4 bases from J; bases unmatched to any gene: 10. This CDR3 region has 16 residues. This sample comprised PBMCs, obtained after 12 months of ibrutinib treatment. This TCR was sampled from a human donor with chronic lymphocytic leukemia. This rearrangement joins TRBV10-1 to TRBJ1-2, with 7 bases that match TRBD1. In nucleotides, the CDR3 is TGCGCCAGCAGTGAGACCCCAACAGGGGTTTTCTATGGCTACACCTTC. Translated: CASSETPTGVFYGYTF.